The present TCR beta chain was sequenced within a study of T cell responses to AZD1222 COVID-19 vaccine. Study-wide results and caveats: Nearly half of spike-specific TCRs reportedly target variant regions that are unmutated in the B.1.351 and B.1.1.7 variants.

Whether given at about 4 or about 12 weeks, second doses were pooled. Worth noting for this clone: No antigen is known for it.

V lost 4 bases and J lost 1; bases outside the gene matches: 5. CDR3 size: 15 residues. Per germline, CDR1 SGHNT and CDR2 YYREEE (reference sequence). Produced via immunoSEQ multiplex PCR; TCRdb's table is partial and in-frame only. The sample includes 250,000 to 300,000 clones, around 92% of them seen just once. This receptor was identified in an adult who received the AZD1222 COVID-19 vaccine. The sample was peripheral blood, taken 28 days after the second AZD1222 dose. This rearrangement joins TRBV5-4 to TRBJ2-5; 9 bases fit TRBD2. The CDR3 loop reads CASSAKTSGQETQYF. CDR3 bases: TGTGCCAGCAGCGCCAAGACTAGCGGCCAAGAGACCCAGTACTTC.